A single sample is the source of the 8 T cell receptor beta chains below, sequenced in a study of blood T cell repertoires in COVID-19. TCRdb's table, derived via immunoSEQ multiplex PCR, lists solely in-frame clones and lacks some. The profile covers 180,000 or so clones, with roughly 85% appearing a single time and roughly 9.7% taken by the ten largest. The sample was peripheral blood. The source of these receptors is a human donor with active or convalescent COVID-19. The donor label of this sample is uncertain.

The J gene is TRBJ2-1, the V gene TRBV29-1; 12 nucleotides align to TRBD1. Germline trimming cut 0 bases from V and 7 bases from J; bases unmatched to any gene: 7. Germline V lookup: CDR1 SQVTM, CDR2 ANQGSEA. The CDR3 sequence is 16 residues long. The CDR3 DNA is TGCAGCGTTGAAGATTCCGGGGACAGGGGGCTTAATGAGCAGTTCTTC. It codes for CSVEDSGDRGLNEQFF.

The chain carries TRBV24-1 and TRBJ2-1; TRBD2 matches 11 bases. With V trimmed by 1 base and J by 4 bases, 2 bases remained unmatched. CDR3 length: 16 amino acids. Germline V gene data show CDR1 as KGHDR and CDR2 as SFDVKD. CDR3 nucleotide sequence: TGTGCCACCAGTGATTTAGGGACTAGCGGTTACAATGAGCAGTTCTTC. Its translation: CATSDLGTSGYNEQFF.

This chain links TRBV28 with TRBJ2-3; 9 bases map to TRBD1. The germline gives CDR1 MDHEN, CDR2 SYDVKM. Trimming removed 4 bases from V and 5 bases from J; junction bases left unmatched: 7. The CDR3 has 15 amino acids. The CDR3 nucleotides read TGTGCCAGCAGTTCGCTACAGGGGGCAAAAGATACGCAGTATTTT. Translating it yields CASSSLQGAKDTQYF.

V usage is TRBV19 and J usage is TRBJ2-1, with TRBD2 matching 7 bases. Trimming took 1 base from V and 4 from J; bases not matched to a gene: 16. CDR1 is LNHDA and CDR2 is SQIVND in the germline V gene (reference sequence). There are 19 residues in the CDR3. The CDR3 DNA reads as TGTGCCAGTAGTATAGCGGCGGGCCAGCTAGCGGCAGATTACAATGAGCAGTTCTTC. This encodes CASSIAAGQLAADYNEQFF. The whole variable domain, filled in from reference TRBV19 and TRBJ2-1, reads DGGITQSPKYLFRKEGQNVTLSCEQNLNHDAMYWYRQDPGQGLRLIYYSQIVNDFQKGDIAEGYSVSREKKESFPLTVTSAQKNPTAFYLCASSIAAGQLAADYNEQFFGPGTRLTVL.

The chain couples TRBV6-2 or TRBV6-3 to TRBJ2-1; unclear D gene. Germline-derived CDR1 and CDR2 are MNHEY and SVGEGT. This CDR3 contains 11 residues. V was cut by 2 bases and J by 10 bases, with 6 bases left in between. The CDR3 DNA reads TGTGCCAGCAGTTACCACCGGGAGCAGTTCTTC. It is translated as CASSYHREQFF.

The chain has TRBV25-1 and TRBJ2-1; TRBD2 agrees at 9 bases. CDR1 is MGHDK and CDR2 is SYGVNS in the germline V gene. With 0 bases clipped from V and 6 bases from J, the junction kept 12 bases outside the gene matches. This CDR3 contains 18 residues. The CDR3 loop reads CASSEYKSAGGPGNEQFF. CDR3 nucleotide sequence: TGTGCCAGCAGTGAATATAAGTCGGCGGGAGGGCCAGGCAATGAGCAGTTCTTC. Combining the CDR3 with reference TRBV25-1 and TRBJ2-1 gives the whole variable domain EADIYQTPRYLVIGTGKKITLECSQTMGHDKMYWYQQDPGMELHLIHYSYGVNSTEKGDLSSESTVSRIRTEHFPLTLESARPSHTSQYLCASSEYKSAGGPGNEQFFGPGTRLTVL.

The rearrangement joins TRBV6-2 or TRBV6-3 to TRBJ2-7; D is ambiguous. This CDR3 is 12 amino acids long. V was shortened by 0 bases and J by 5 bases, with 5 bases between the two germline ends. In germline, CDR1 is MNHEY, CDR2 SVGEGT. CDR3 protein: CASSYSRHEQYF. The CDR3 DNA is TGTGCCAGCAGTTACTCGAGGCACGAGCAGTACTTC.

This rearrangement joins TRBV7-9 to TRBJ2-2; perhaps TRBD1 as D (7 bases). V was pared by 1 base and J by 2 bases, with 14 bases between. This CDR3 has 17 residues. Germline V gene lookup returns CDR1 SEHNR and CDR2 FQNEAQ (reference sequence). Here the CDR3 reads CASSLGRRGPNTGELFF. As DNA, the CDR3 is TGTGCCAGCAGCTTAGGCCGGAGGGGGCCCAACACCGGGGAGCTGTTTTTT.